The 8 T cell receptor beta chains in this list originate from one sample, sequenced in a study of blood T cell repertoires in COVID-19. TCRdb keeps only in-frame clones here, not all; method: immunoSEQ multiplex PCR. Among about 82,000 clones listed, about 86% were seen once. Sequencing was performed on peripheral blood. These receptors were obtained from an older woman with acute or convalescent COVID-19.

This chain uses TRBV6-6 with TRBJ2-2; TRBD2 agrees at 7 bases. Germline trimming cut 10 bases from V and 4 bases from J; bases unmatched to any gene: 12. In germline, CDR1 is MNHNY, CDR2 SVGAGI (reference sequence). This CDR3 has 15 residues. The CDR3: CAIPPGTTFTGELFF. DNA of the CDR3: TGTGCCATCCCGCCCGGGACTACGTTCACCGGGGAGCTGTTTTTT.

The DNA for the CDR3 is TGTGCCAGCAGTCCCCTAAGCGGGAGGCAATCAGATACGCAGTATTTT. Protein product: CASSPLSGRQSDTQYF. The chain links TRBV27 to TRBJ2-3, with 9 bases matching TRBD2. Germline V lookup: CDR1 MNHEY, CDR2 SMNVEV (reference sequence). The V gene end was trimmed by 5 bases and the J gene end by 4 bases; junction bases not matched to a gene: 10. CDR3 length equals 16 residues.

The chain uses TRBV7-2 and TRBJ2-7, with a tentative D call TRBD1 (7 bases). The CDR3 loop spans 13 amino acids. Germline V gives CDR1 SGHTA, CDR2 FQGNSA. The V end was cut by 5 bases, the J end by 4 bases, with 12 bases between. CDR3 in amino acids: CASSAGGRYEQYF. The CDR3 coding sequence is TGTGCCAGCAGCGCAGGGGGGCGGTACGAGCAGTACTTC.

The V gene is TRBV5-4, the J gene TRBJ1-4, with TRBD1 identical over 9 bases. This CDR3 region has 16 residues. V was clipped by 4 bases and J by 1 base; unmatched bases: 5. The V gene's germline CDR1 is SGHNT and CDR2 YYREEE (reference sequence). CDR3 residues: CASSAGQGITNEKLFF. For the CDR3, the DNA is TGTGCCAGCAGCGCCGGACAGGGGATAACTAATGAAAAACTGTTTTTT.

The V call is TRBV6-5, the J call TRBJ2-7; D is possibly TRBD1 (7 bases). This CDR3 has 14 residues. V lost 5 bases and J lost 3, with 14 bases in between. Germline CDR1 reads MNHEY; CDR2 reads SVGAGI. The CDR3 DNA reads TGTGCCAGCAGTCCCACCAGGGGGGACTACGAGCAGTACTTC. This encodes CASSPTRGDYEQYF.

The chain couples TRBV14 to TRBJ2-1, with TRBD2 matching over 8 bases. V shed 4 bases, J shed 7 bases, and the junction held 3 bases outside the gene matches. The germline CDR1 and CDR2 sequences are SGHDN and FVKESK. The CDR3 extends over 13 amino acids. CDR3 sequence: CASSPLAVNEQFF. CDR3 sequence (DNA): TGTGCCAGCAGCCCACTAGCGGTAAATGAGCAGTTCTTC.

This clone was seen a few times. The rearrangement joins TRBV30 to TRBJ2-3; D possibly uses TRBD1 or TRBD2 (6 bases each). Germline V gives CDR1 GTSNPN, CDR2 SVGIG (reference sequence). The CDR3 has 14 amino acids. Trimming took 5 bases from V and 0 from J, leaving 12 bases between them. The CDR3 DNA reads as TGTGCCTGGGGGGGGCCTACTAGCACAGATACGCAGTATTTT. Amino acid sequence: CAWGGPTSTDTQYF.

J is TRBJ1-1 and V is TRBV6-5, with TRBD1 matching 8 bases. The CDR3 length is 13 residues. Germline V gene lookup returns CDR1 MNHEY and CDR2 SVGAGI. J gave up 4 bases and V 6 bases, and 4 bases lay outside the gene matches. For the CDR3, the DNA is TGTGCCAGCAGCCTTGACAGGGGCACTGAAGCTTTCTTT. This codes for CASSLDRGTEAFF.